This T cell receptor beta chain is from a study of blood T cells in healthy people across ages. Study findings and constraints: Diversity was higher, and naive CD4+ cells more numerous, in long-lived donors than in aged donors.

A J-beta primer mix and a sample-barcoded 5' primer were used in a second PCR of roughly 6 to 12 cycles. Template switching added a 12-random-nucleotide identifier to every cDNA molecule. TCRdb processed the 5' RACE reads anew with MiXCR; each CDR3 protein has one entry. The repertoire consists of over 1.5 million distinct CDR3 sequences, with around half occurring once and the leading ten covering approximately 2.1%. Ranging in age from about 6 to 90, the donors were healthy Caucasian individuals from Russia. This clonotype has only a few counts. No antigen is known for it. The ends were cut back, 2 bases at V and 5 bases at J, with 15 bases in the middle. Germline V CDR1 and CDR2: MNHEY, SMNVEV (reference sequence). This CDR3 comprises 15 residues.

Sequenced sample: blood. This chain connects TRBV27 to TRBJ2-5, with D tentatively TRBD2 (5 bases). The origin of this receptor is a woman aged 40 to 49 in good health. The CDR3 protein is CASSLNEAGRETQYF. The CDR3 bases are TGTGCCAGCAGTTTAAATGAGGCGGGCCGGGAGACCCAGTACTTC.